This T cell receptor (beta chain) was recorded in a study of T cell responses to AZD1222 COVID-19 vaccine. Study-wide results and caveats: The number of AZD1222 recipients seropositive at baseline was only 6 or 7. The donors showed a predominance of white British ancestry and of females, with possible underestimation of clonal diversity. Repertoires were sampled only after the peak T cell response.

Concerning this clone itself: Its cognate antigen is unknown.

The assay was immunoSEQ multiplex PCR, and TCRdb's table has in-frame clones only and misses some. The table includes some 200,000 clones, 91% detected once. The CDR3 length is 14 residues. Germline V gene sequence: CDR1 MNHEY, CDR2 SVGAGI. Between the trimmed V and J ends, which lost 4 bases and 4 bases, there was a span of 10 bases. The TCR sequence derives from an adult who received the AZD1222 COVID-19 vaccine. This specimen was peripheral blood, taken 28 days after the second AZD1222 dose. The chain employs TRBV6-5 and TRBJ1-4; perhaps TRBD1 as D (6 bases). The CDR3 region has the DNA TGTGCCAGCAGTTCGGGGGGCTTTAATGAAAAACTGTTTTTT. Residues: CASSSGGFNEKLFF.